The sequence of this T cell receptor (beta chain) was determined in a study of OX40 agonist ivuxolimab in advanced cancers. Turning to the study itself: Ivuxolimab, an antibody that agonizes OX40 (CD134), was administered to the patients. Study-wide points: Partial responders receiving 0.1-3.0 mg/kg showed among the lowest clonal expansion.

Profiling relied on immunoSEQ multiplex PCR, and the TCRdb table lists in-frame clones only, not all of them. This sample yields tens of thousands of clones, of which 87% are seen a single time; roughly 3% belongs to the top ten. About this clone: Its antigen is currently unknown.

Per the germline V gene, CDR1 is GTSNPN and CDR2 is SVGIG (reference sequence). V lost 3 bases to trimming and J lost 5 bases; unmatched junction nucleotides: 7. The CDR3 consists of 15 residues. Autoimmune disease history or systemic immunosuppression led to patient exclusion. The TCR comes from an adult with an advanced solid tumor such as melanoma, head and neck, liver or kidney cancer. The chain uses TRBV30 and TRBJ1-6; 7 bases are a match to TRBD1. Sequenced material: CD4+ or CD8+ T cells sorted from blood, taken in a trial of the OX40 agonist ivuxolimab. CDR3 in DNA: TGTGCCTGGAGCCCCGGGACAGCGAATAATTCACCCCTCCACTTT. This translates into CAWSPGTANNSPLHF.